This T cell receptor (beta chain) emerged from a study of shared clonotypes between healthy human individuals. Concerning this clone: The antigen is undetermined. The same CDR3 arises from other DNA sequences in this sample as well.

Broader study findings: With four donors compared, 4.5% to 6.5% of naive CD4 clonotypes were shared.

The authors distributed each subset's genomic DNA evenly over several immunoSEQ plates. The table came from immunoSEQ multiplex PCR; TCRdb's copy has only in-frame clones and leaves some out. The data hold around 1,000,000 clones, with 70% to 80% observed a single time. The CDR3 spans 14 residues. Looked up from germline, CDR1 is KGHSH and CDR2 is LQKENI. The ends were cut back, 3 bases at V and 4 bases at J, with 13 bases in the middle. This chain uses TRBV18 with TRBJ2-7; D tentatively fits TRBD1 or TRBD2 (5 bases each). This clonotype was obtained from a man between 18 and 35 years old in good health. Some clones in this sample may be carry-over from other donors' samples. Material for sequencing was memory CD4+ T cells from PBMCs. Subset noted: CD45RA-negative fraction. As DNA, the CDR3 is TGTGCCAGCTCACCGGGGACCGGAAGGTACGAGCAGTACTTC. Residues: CASSPGTGRYEQYF.